The present T cell receptor beta chain was sequenced within a study of shared clonotypes between healthy human individuals. Overall study: Each donor's CD4 naive and CD4 memory cells filled three plates apiece, CD8 naive two, and CD8 memory one.

Remarks on this clone: This sample includes further DNA sequences coding for the same CDR3.

TCRdb keeps only in-frame clones here, not all; method: immunoSEQ multiplex PCR. The sample records some 2,400,000 clones, approximately 96% being singletons. Trimming removed 3 bases at V and 5 bases at J, with 13 bases between. CDR1 and CDR2 from the germline V gene are MDHEN and SYDVKM. CDR3 length equals 14 residues. Sample: naive CD4+ T cells sorted from blood. The subset denotes: CD45RA+ positively selected. The TCR originated in a young man in good health. The rearrangement joins TRBV28 to TRBJ2-5; possible D gene TRBD1, 6 bases. Here the CDR3 reads CASSFGGGGETQYF. The CDR3 DNA reads as TGTGCCAGCAGTTTTGGTGGGGGCGGTGAGACCCAGTACTTC.